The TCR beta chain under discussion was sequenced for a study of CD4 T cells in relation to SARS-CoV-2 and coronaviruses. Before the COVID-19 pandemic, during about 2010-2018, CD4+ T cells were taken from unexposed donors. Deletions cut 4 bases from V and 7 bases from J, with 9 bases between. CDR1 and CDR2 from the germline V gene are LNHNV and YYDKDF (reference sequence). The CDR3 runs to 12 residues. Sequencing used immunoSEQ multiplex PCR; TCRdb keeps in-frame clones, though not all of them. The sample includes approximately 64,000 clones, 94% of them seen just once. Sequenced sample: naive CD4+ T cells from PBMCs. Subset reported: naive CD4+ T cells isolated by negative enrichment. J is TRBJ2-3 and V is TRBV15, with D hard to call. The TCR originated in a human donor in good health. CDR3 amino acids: CATSKATNTQYF. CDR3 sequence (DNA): TGTGCCACCAGCAAAGCGACGAATACGCAGTATTTT. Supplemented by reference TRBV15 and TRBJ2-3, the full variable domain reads DAMVIQNPRYQVTQFGKPVTLSCSQTLNHNVMYWYQQKSSQAPKLLFHYYDKDFNNEADTPDNFQSRRPNTSFCFLDIRSPGLGDTAMYLCATSKATNTQYFGPGTRLTVL.